This section outlines one T cell receptor beta chain sequence together with its context. In its sample, this clone was seen once. Its antigen target is currently unknown. Within one base of it there is no much larger clone, and no base qualities were kept. TCRbeta CDR3 regions were amplified from genomic DNA using the immunoSEQ Assay, a bias-controlled multiplex PCR. The source study handled its data this way. Nucleated cell counts per sample were estimated from amplification of reference gene primers within the assay. To quantify the absolute abundance of each unique TCRbeta CDR3 rearrangement, sequence reads were collapsed and filtered. Productive Simpson clonality was computed per sample as the square root of Simpson's diversity index over productive rearrangements. TCRdb obtained this table from immuneACCESS and retained in-frame rearrangements with V and J assigned. These tables miss some clones; where compared with another copy, unresolved V genes account for less than half of the shortfall, and the remainder is unexplained. That table gives V, J and clone size, and the DNA gave D and trimming. The sample table lists roughly 260,000 clones, 79% of them with a count of one. The ten largest clonotypes hold around 4.1% of the sample.

The collaborating institutions used their own protocols to collect whole blood in K2EDTA tubes. For TCRbeta analysis, collaborators shipped samples in one of three forms: frozen whole blood, isolated PBMCs, or DNA extracted from either of those sample types. Counted from cysteine to phenylalanine, this CDR3 has 17 amino acids. Just CDR3 DNA is preserved here, 51 bases in frame from base 1. Germline trimming: 1 base from V, 4 bases from J; junction bases outside gene matches: 11. The germline V gene (reference sequence) specifies SEHNR as CDR1 and FQNEAQ as CDR2. The data were obtained in a study of blood T cell repertoires in COVID-19 (dated by TCRdb to the early 2020s). Looking at the study overall: The collaborator samples originated in the United States, Italy and Spain and spanned the acute and convalescent phases of COVID-19. The prospective study material was composed of cDNA or gDNA derived from T cells, B-cell-depleted T cells, or PBMCs. Subjects who had been exposed to COVID-19, were actively infected with it, or had recovered from it provided the deeply sampled blood TCRbeta repertoires that made up the dataset. The repertoires were released in a freely available public database intended as a resource for research on the immune response to SARS-CoV-2. Samples came from the ongoing ImmuneRACE study (first 160 participants) plus 1,254 subjects from 6 global collaborators. The sample metadata nearly always contained a de-identified subject ID, COVID-19 status, age in years and sex. Where available, HLA class I and class II types were taken from metadata supplied by the sample provider and were not determined by assay-based typing.

Study-wide conclusions, independent of this receptor: How much clinical and demographic metadata was included differed by source and by participant, and the metadata was provided uncurated.

The TCR sequence derives from a woman between 35 and 50 years old with active or convalescent COVID-19. Sequencing input: peripheral blood. The sequence joins TRBV7-9 to TRBJ2-5, and TRBD2 aligns with 8 junction nucleotides. CDR3 reads: CASSLDGFGGAVETQYF. The nucleotides are TGTGCCAGCAGCTTAGACGGGTTCGGGGGGGCCGTAGAGACCCAGTACTTC.